The 8 T cell receptor beta chains listed next were all sequenced from one sample in a study of patients and donors after allogeneic stem cell transplantation. Each CDR3 protein gets one entry after TCRdb re-called the RT-PCR reads with MiXCR. The profile shows roughly 880,000 distinct CDR3 sequences, around 17% of them singletons. Material for sequencing was blood, either unsorted or a sorted T cell fraction (not recorded which). All receptors derive from a human donor who was either an allogeneic HSCT recipient or a stem cell or donor lymphocyte infusion donor (not recorded which). It is not recorded whose cells these are; they may come from a transplant donor.

The chain has TRBV14 and TRBJ2-5; unclear D gene. The CDR3 totals 16 residues. From germline, CDR1 is SGHDN and CDR2 FVKESK. V was cut by 3 bases and J by 5 bases, with 19 bases left in between. CDR3 sequence: CASSQAPGPAAETQYF. CDR3 sequence (DNA): TGTGCCAGCAGCCAGGCCCCCGGGCCAGCAGCCGAGACCCAGTACTTC.

This clonotype was counted only a few times. The chain uses TRBV20-1 and TRBJ2-5; no reliable D call. This CDR3 region has 13 residues. CDR1 DFQATT and CDR2 SNEGSKA come from the germline V gene (reference sequence). V was pared by 3 bases and J by 4 bases, with 12 bases between. DNA of the CDR3: TGCAGTGCTAGTCTCGCGCGGCTAGAGACCCAGTACTTC. Protein sequence: CSASLARLETQYF.

This chain uses TRBV5-6 with TRBJ1-6; 11 bases match TRBD1. Germline V gene lookup returns CDR1 SGHDT and CDR2 YYEEEE. The trim removed 4 bases at V and 1 base at J, leaving 7 bases unmatched. The CDR3 spans 18 residues. The DNA for the CDR3 is TGTGCCAGCAGCCTTACCCGGGACAGGGGGTCCTATAATTCACCCCTCCACTTT. This codes for CASSLTRDRGSYNSPLHF.

This chain uses TRBV5-4 with TRBJ2-3; 11 positions agree with TRBD2. V lost 3 bases to trimming and J lost 2 bases; unmatched junction nucleotides: 17. Germline CDR1 SGHNT, CDR2 YYREEE (reference sequence). The CDR3 runs 20 residues. Here the CDR3 reads CASSSGSASGGLAYTDTQYF. DNA for the CDR3: TGTGCCAGCAGCTCCGGATCGGCTAGCGGGGGGCTTGCATACACAGATACGCAGTATTTT.

Ten or more counts support this clonotype. This rearrangement joins TRBV28 to TRBJ1-5; D ambiguous. Germline V gene lookup returns CDR1 MDHEN and CDR2 SYDVKM. The CDR3 is 12 residues long. Trimming removed 5 bases at V and 4 bases at J, with 6 bases between. The CDR3 bases are TGTGCCAGCAGTGACATTAATCAGCCCCAGCATTTT. This encodes CASSDINQPQHF.

This clonotype was detected a few times. The chain carries TRBV12-3 or TRBV12-4 and TRBJ2-1; 9 bases line up with TRBD2. The CDR3 covers 14 residues. V shed 6 bases and J 7 bases; nucleotides not matched to a gene: 7. CDR3 nucleotides: TGTGCCAGCAGAATAGCGGGAGACTCGAATGAGCAGTTCTTC. This sequence encodes CASRIAGDSNEQFF.

This clonotype occurred a few times. The CDR3 DNA is TGTGCCAGCAGCCACCTAGGAGGCACAGATACGCAGTATTTT. Translation gives CASSHLGGTDTQYF. The chain links TRBV3-1 to TRBJ2-3; D not certain. The V gene lost 3 bases and the J gene lost 1 base, with 8 bases spanning the gap. CDR1 LGHDT and CDR2 YNNKEL come from the germline V gene (reference sequence). The CDR3 extends over 14 amino acids.

The J gene is TRBJ2-1, the V gene TRBV20-1; no reliable D call. This CDR3 is 13 amino acids long. Between the trimmed V and J ends, which lost 1 base and 6 bases, there was a span of 10 bases. Looked up from germline, CDR1 is DFQATT and CDR2 is SNEGSKA (reference sequence). CDR3 region: CSARVVAGNEQFF. CDR3 DNA: TGCAGTGCTAGAGTAGTAGCAGGCAATGAGCAGTTCTTC.